This TCR beta chain was sequenced for a study of regulatory T cells in long-lasting Graves disease. Study results and caveats: Persistent disease preferred TRBV28, TRBJ1-2 and TRBJ2-5.

With 7 bases clipped from V and 12 bases from J, the junction kept 9 bases outside the gene matches. The germline V gene encodes CDR1 MDHEN and CDR2 SYDVKM. CDR3 length equals 12 residues. TCR beta libraries were built with iRepertoire HTBI primers and Arm-PCR of CDR3 regions. Authors' processing steps: Across all samples, approximately 64 TRBV segments and around 14 TRBJ segments were identified. TCRdb redid the calling of the multiplex PCR reads with MiXCR, one entry per CDR3 protein. The V and J calls follow TCRdb's processing rather than the paper's. The sample includes about 320,000 distinct CDR3 sequences, over 15% of them seen just once. This clonotype was seen at least ten times. Its antigen is unidentified. The time point denotes: newly diagnosed GD, antithyroid drugs for less than 3 months. Extracted RNA from PBMCs served as the source of the TCR library.

The TCR was taken from a female donor with Graves disease. The V gene is TRBV28, the J gene TRBJ1-5; the match to TRBD1 covers 7 bases. The specimen was peripheral blood mononuclear cells (PBMCs), collected at new diagnosis, from a patient treated with antithyroid drugs. The CDR3 sequence is CASTPDRTFQHF. CDR3 nucleotide sequence: TGTGCCAGCACCCCGGACAGGACCTTCCAGCATTTT.